The entry below gives a single T cell receptor (beta chain) sequence along with its context. As yet, its antigen is unknown. MiXCR, applied by TCRdb to the RT-PCR reads, yields one record per CDR3 protein. In the table there are 15,000 or so distinct CDR3 sequences, around 85% of which are singletons. The data were obtained in a study of yellow fever vaccine responses in identical twins. Overall study findings and caveats: Twins showed a vaccine T cell response that reportedly seemed partly convergent, partly personalized.

CDR1 and CDR2 (germline): SGHDT, YYEEEE. The V gene lost 0 bases and the J gene lost 4 bases, with 8 bases spanning the gap. CDR3 length: 13 residues. The receptor's source is a woman aged 18-30 years who received the yellow fever vaccine. Sequencing was performed on T cells from blood (PBMCs), unsorted or a sorted subset (not recorded which), taken before or after yellow fever vaccination (not recorded which). The chain carries TRBV5-6 and TRBJ2-7, with D possibly TRBD2 on 6 matching bases. The CDR3, as DNA: TGTGCCAGCAGCTTGGTTGGGGGGTACGAGCAGTACTTC. As protein: CASSLVGGYEQYF.